This T cell receptor beta chain derives from a study of response to subunit inactivated influenza vaccine (dated by TCRdb to the late 2010s). Turning to the overall study: The study used deep quantitative T cell receptor repertoire profiling to track responses to a trivalent subunit inactivated influenza vaccine.

Spanning cysteine to phenylalanine, the CDR3 consists of 13 amino acids. Here the CDR3 DNA is all that survives: 39 bases in frame from base 1. The CDR1 and CDR2 encoded by the germline V gene (reference sequence) are DFQATT and SNEGSKA. V is reduced by 5 bases and J by 0 bases, leaving a spacing of 9 bases between them. General study outcomes and caveats: The authors suggested that each seasonal influenza vaccination may recruit only a limited number of new T cells.

This clonotype showed up many times. The antigen this receptor binds is unknown. Base qualities are not at hand, and no much larger clone is one base apart. The sample's time point label is to be understood as: 45 days after influenza vaccine administration. The library came from RT-PCR. Sequencing was carried out with an Illumina HiSeq 2500. TCRdb trimmed the raw reads at Q25, called clones with MiXCR and kept productive beta chains. CDR3 protein duplicates are merged, each entry listing the most common genes and DNA. The sample profile shows under 200,000 distinct CDR3 sequences; approximately 10% of them were found once. Clones ranked in the top ten supply under 15% of the sample.

The chain links TRBV20-1 with TRBJ2-3, with the D gene not confidently named. Sequencing was performed on non-naive T cells sorted from PBMCs, taken about 40 days after vaccination. This sample's cell subset or site label indicates: memory T cell fraction. The clonotype was recovered from a man aged 50 to 60 who received an inactivated influenza vaccine. Donor details come from another sample of the same person, matched by shared clones. The DNA sequence is as follows: TGCAGTGCTCCACTCCGTAGCACAGATACGCAGTATTTT. The translation is CSAPLRSTDTQYF.